This T cell receptor beta chain was found in a study of blood T cell repertoires in COVID-19 (dated by TCRdb to 2019 to 2021). Study-wide context: The collaborator samples originated in the United States, Italy and Spain and spanned the acute and convalescent phases of COVID-19. The prospective study material was composed of cDNA or gDNA derived from T cells, B-cell-depleted T cells, or PBMCs. The dataset comprised deeply sampled blood TCRbeta repertoires from subjects exposed to, actively infected with, or recovered from COVID-19. A freely available public database, intended as a resource for researchers studying the immune response to SARS-CoV-2, is where the repertoires were released. The samples were drawn from the first 160 participants of the ongoing ImmuneRACE study and from 950 to 1,500 subjects provided by 6 global collaborators. A de-identified subject ID, COVID-19 status, age in years and sex were almost always included in the sample metadata. Where available, HLA class I and class II types were obtained from metadata supplied by the sample provider rather than from assay-based typing.

The immunoSEQ Assay, a bias-controlled multiplex PCR, was used to amplify TCRbeta CDR3 regions from genomic DNA. In the original analysis: The number of nucleated cells in each sample was estimated by amplification of reference gene primers within the assay. Sequence reads were collapsed and filtered to measure the absolute abundance of every unique TCRbeta CDR3 rearrangement. For each sample, productive Simpson clonality was calculated by taking the square root of Simpson's diversity index across productive rearrangements. Drawn from immuneACCESS, this table holds only the in-frame rearrangements with V and J called that TCRdb kept. Clones are partly lost; checked studies trace under half to an unresolved V gene and leave the rest unexplained. V and J calls and clone size are those listed in that table; D and trimming were worked out from the DNA. In all, the sample holds about 250,000 clones, and over 70% of those were seen once. The top ten clonotypes cover roughly 7.8% of the sample.

A word on this clone: The antigen this receptor binds is unknown. Within one base of it there is no much larger clone, and no base qualities were kept.

Counted from cysteine to phenylalanine, this CDR3 has 15 amino acids. The read is trimmed to its CDR3 DNA, 45 bases read in frame from base 1. V loses 3 bases of germline sequence and J loses 4 bases, and the interval between the two ends is 13 bases. CDR1 and CDR2 were assigned from the germline V gene as KGHSH and LQKENI. Study-level results and caveats: How much clinical and demographic metadata was included differed by source and by participant, and the metadata was provided uncurated.

The collaborating institutions used their own protocols to collect whole blood in K2EDTA tubes. For TCRbeta analysis, collaborators shipped samples in one of three forms: frozen whole blood, isolated PBMCs, or DNA extracted from either of those sample types. The chain couples TRBV18 to TRBJ1-3; the D gene is not confidently resolved. This TCR was recovered from a man in his forties with active or convalescent COVID-19. Sequencing used peripheral blood. The DNA reads TGTGCCAGCTCACCCACCGAAGCGGCCGGAAACACCATATATTTT. This is translated as CASSPTEAAGNTIYF.